This T cell receptor (beta chain) comes out of a study of blood T cells in healthy people across ages. Next came a second PCR, run for about 7 to 12 cycles, which used a sample-barcoded 5' primer along with a J-beta primer mix. TCRdb re-derived calls from the 5' RACE reads in MiXCR, one entry per CDR3 protein. There are hundreds of thousands of distinct CDR3 sequences in the sample; around half occur only once, and under 35% lies in the top ten. There are 15 residues in the CDR3. Germline-derived CDR1 and CDR2 are MNHEY and SVGAGI. V was cut by 4 bases and J by 7 bases, with 20 bases left in between.

This receptor was obtained from an older woman in good health. Material for sequencing was blood. This chain uses TRBV6-5 with TRBJ2-7; D gene ambiguous. CDR3 loop: CASSSPGGSYNEQYF. For the CDR3, the DNA is TGTGCCAGCAGTTCCCCCGGCGGCTCCTACAATGAGCAGTACTTC.